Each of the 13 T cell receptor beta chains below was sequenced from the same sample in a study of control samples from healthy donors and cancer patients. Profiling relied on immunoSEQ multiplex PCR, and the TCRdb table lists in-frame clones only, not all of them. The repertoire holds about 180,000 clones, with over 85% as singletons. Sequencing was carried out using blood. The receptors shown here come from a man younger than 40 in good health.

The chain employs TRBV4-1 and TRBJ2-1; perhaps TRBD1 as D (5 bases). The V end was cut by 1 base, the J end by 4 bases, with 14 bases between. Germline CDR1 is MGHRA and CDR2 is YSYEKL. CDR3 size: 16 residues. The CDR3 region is CASSQVRLQVYNEQFF. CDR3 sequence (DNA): TGCGCCAGCAGCCAAGTCAGGTTACAGGTATACAATGAGCAGTTCTTC.

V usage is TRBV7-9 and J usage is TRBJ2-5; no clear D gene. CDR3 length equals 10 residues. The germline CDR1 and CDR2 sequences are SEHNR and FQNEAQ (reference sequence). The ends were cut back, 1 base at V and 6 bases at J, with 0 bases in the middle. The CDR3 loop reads CASSLETQYF. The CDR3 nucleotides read TGTGCCAGCAGCTTAGAGACCCAGTACTTC.

CDR3 bases: TGTGCCAGCAGCCCGAACACCGGGGAGCTGTTTTTT. Translating gives CASSPNTGELFF. V and J are TRBV7-6 and TRBJ2-2; D not certain. Germline lookup yields CDR1 SGHVS and CDR2 FNYEAQ. The CDR3 length is 12 residues. V was cut by 5 bases and J by 0 bases, with 1 base left in between.

Written as DNA, the CDR3 is TGTGCCAGTAGTACTACAGGGGGCGTTTCACCCCTCCACTTT. Protein: CASSTTGGVSPLHF. The V call is TRBV19, the J call TRBJ1-6; 9 bases map to TRBD1. Germline lookup yields CDR1 LNHDA and CDR2 SQIVND (reference sequence). The CDR3 runs 14 residues. With 4 bases clipped from V and 9 bases from J, the junction kept 4 bases outside the gene matches.

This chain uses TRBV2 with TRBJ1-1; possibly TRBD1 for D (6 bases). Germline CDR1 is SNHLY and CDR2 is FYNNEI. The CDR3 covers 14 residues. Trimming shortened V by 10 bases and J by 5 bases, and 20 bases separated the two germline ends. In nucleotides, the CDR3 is TGTGCCACAAGGGGGGCGCAGGGGCTGACTGAAGCTTTCTTT. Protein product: CATRGAQGLTEAFF.

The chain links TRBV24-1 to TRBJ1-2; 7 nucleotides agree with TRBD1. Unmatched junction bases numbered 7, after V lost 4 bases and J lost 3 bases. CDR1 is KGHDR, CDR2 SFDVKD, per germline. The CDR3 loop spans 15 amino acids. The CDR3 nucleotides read TGTGCCACCAGTGACCCAGACAGGGAGCACTATGGCTACACCTTC. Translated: CATSDPDREHYGYTF.

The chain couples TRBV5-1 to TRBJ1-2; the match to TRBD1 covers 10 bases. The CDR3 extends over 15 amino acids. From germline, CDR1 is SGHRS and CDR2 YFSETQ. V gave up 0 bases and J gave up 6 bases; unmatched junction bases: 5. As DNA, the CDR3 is TGCGCCAGCAGCTTGGTGGGACAGGGGACGGATGGCTACACCTTC. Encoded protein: CASSLVGQGTDGYTF.

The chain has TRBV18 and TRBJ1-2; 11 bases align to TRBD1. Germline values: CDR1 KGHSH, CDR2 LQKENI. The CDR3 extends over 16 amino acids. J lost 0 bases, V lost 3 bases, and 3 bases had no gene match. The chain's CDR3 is CASSPGQGAPNYGYTF. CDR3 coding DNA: TGTGCCAGCTCACCTGGACAGGGGGCTCCTAACTATGGCTACACCTTC.

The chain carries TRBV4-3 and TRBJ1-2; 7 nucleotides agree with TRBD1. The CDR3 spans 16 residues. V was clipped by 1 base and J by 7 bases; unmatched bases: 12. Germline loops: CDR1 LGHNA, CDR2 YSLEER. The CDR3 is CASSQVSGDSWGGYTF. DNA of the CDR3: TGCGCCAGCAGCCAAGTCAGTGGGGACAGTTGGGGTGGCTACACCTTC.

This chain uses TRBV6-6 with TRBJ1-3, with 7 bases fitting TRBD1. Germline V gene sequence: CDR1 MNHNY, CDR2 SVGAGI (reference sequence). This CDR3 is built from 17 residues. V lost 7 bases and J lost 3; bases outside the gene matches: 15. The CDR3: CASIRGEGGAFGNTIYF. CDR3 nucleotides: TGTGCCAGCATTCGAGGAGAAGGGGGCGCATTTGGAAACACCATATATTTT.

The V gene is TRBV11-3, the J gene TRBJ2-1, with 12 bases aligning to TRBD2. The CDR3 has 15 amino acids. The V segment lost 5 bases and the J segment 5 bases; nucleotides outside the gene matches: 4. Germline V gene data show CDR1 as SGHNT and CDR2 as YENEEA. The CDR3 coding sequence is TGTGCCAGCAGCCCCAGACTAGCGGGAGACAATGAGCAGTTCTTC. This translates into CASSPRLAGDNEQFF.

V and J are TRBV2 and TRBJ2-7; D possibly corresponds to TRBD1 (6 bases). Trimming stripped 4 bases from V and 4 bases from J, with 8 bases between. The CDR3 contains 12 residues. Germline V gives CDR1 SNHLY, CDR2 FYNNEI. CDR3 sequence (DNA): TGTGCCAGCAGTGGGACAGCTTACGAGCAGTACTTC. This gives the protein CASSGTAYEQYF.

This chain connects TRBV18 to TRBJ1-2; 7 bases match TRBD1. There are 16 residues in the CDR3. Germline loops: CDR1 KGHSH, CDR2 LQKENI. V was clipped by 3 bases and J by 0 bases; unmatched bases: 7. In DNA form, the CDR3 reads TGTGCCAGCTCACCTCAGACAGGGCTCACTAACTATGGCTACACCTTC. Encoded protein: CASSPQTGLTNYGYTF.